The 18 T cell receptor beta chains in this list originate from one sample, sequenced in a study of OX40 agonist ivuxolimab in advanced cancers. This table comes from immunoSEQ multiplex PCR, and its TCRdb copy is limited to in-frame clones, with some not included. The sample has tens of thousands of clones, roughly 87% seen once. Source: CD4+ or CD8+ T cells sorted from blood, taken in a trial of the OX40 agonist ivuxolimab. Source of these receptors: an adult with an advanced solid tumor such as melanoma, head and neck, liver or kidney cancer.

The CDR3 here is CASSYGGTSTDTQYF. The CDR3 DNA reads TGTGCCAGCAGTTACGGTGGGACATCCACAGATACGCAGTATTTT. The genes are TRBV6-5 and TRBJ2-3; D is perhaps TRBD1 (6 bases). This CDR3 comprises 15 residues. The germline gives CDR1 MNHEY, CDR2 SVGAGI. V was pared by 2 bases and J by 2 bases, with 11 bases between.

V usage is TRBV2 and J usage is TRBJ2-1, with a tentative D call TRBD2 (5 bases). Germline loops: CDR1 SNHLY, CDR2 FYNNEI. The ends were cut back, 7 bases at V and 0 bases at J, with 13 bases in the middle. The CDR3 covers 15 residues. CDR3 DNA: TGTGCCAGCAAGGTCAGCGGTTTCTCCTACAATGAGCAGTTCTTC. Translating gives CASKVSGFSYNEQFF.

The V call is TRBV6-5, the J call TRBJ1-3; D perhaps matches TRBD1 (5 bases). The length of the CDR3 is 15 residues. Trimming cost V 6 bases and J 2 bases, with 14 bases left between them. CDR1 and CDR2 (germline): MNHEY, SVGAGI. The CDR3 DNA reads as TGTGCCAGCAGCTTAACTAGGGGTACTGGAAACACCATATATTTT. Its protein is CASSLTRGTGNTIYF.

V usage is TRBV4-1 and J usage is TRBJ1-2; tentative D call: TRBD1 (6 bases). V shed 1 base and J shed 0 bases, with 15 bases lying between them. The CDR3 sequence is 17 residues long. Germline V CDR1 and CDR2: MGHRA, YSYEKL. CDR3 DNA: TGCGCCAGCAGCCAAGCATACAGGGAAAGGGCTAACTATGGCTACACCTTC. This gives the protein CASSQAYRERANYGYTF.

This chain connects TRBV11-3 to TRBJ2-1; 8 positions match TRBD1. CDR1 and CDR2 from the germline V gene are SGHNT and YENEEA. The ends lost 5 bases at V and 7 bases at J; junction bases unmatched: 10. The CDR3 totals 15 residues. CDR3 region: CASSKQTGVGNEQFF. DNA of the CDR3: TGTGCCAGCAGCAAACAGACAGGGGTCGGGAATGAGCAGTTCTTC.

V usage is TRBV14 and J usage is TRBJ1-2; no definite D call. V was trimmed by 4 bases and J by 1 base, leaving 7 bases between them. The germline gives CDR1 SGHDN, CDR2 FVKESK. This CDR3 comprises 13 residues. For the CDR3, the DNA is TGTGCCAGCAGCCCTTGGGTTAACTATGGCTACACCTTC. Translation: CASSPWVNYGYTF.

CDR3 bases: TGTGCCAGCAGCTTAGGGACCCTAGCGGGGGGACATTACAATGAGCAGTTCTTC. Translating it yields CASSLGTLAGGHYNEQFF. This chain joins TRBV11-3 and TRBJ2-1, with 11 positions matching TRBD2. With V trimmed by 1 base and J by 4 bases, 9 bases remained unmatched. CDR3 length: 18 amino acids. CDR1 is SGHNT, CDR2 YENEEA, per germline.

Regarding this clone: Additional DNA sequences in this sample encode the identical CDR3. The chain has TRBV20-1 and TRBJ2-1, with TRBD2 as a possible D gene (6 bases). There are 11 residues in the CDR3. CDR1 is DFQATT and CDR2 is SNEGSKA in the germline V gene (reference sequence). V was trimmed by 5 bases and J by 7 bases, leaving 9 bases between them. The CDR3 region has the DNA TGCAGTGCTGTTGCGGGGAATGAGCAGTTCTTC. It specifies CSAVAGNEQFF.

The table lists this clone with a few counts. This chain connects TRBV2 to TRBJ1-1; D remains ambiguous. Germline V gene lookup returns CDR1 SNHLY and CDR2 FYNNEI. The CDR3 contains 13 residues. The V gene lost 6 bases and the J gene lost 6 bases, with 14 bases spanning the gap. The CDR3, as DNA: TGTGCCAGCAGAGCTGCGAAGGGATCTGAAGCTTTCTTT. It yields the protein CASRAAKGSEAFF.

The V gene is TRBV4-2, the J gene TRBJ2-2, with TRBD1 matching 7 bases. The J segment lost 0 bases and the V segment lost 4 bases, leaving 2 bases of the junction unmatched. The CDR3 is made up of 15 amino acids. Germline-derived CDR1 and CDR2 are LGHNA and YNFKEQ. CDR3 protein: CASSPGTANTGELFF. The CDR3 nucleotides read TGTGCCAGCAGCCCCGGGACAGCGAACACCGGGGAGCTGTTTTTT.

J is TRBJ1-1 and V is TRBV30; the D gene is possibly TRBD1 (5 bases). Per germline, CDR1 GTSNPN and CDR2 SVGIG (reference sequence). V shed 2 bases and J shed 1 base, with 11 bases lying between them. The CDR3 length is 14 residues. The CDR3, as DNA: TGTGCCTGGAGTCTAGGGACGGCGAACACTGAAGCTTTCTTT. Translation gives CAWSLGTANTEAFF.

The chain joins TRBV18 to TRBJ1-2; D is ambiguous. Looked up from germline, CDR1 is KGHSH and CDR2 is LQKENI. V was trimmed by 3 bases and J by 0 bases, leaving 11 bases between them. This CDR3 has 15 amino acids. The CDR3: CASSPPVTTNYGYTF. CDR3 nucleotide sequence: TGTGCCAGCTCACCTCCGGTGACTACTAACTATGGCTACACCTTC.

The chain carries TRBV5-1 and TRBJ2-2, with no clear D. The CDR3 spans 14 residues. V was trimmed by 6 bases and J by 0 bases, leaving 9 bases between them. Germline V CDR1 and CDR2: SGHRS, YFSETQ. CDR3 bases: TGCGCCAGCAACGGCAGACCGAACACCGGGGAGCTGTTTTTT. Translation: CASNGRPNTGELFF.

The CDR3 is CASSEAWAIGLRSGNTIYF. The CDR3 DNA is TGTGCCAGCAGTGAAGCGTGGGCAATTGGACTCCGCTCTGGAAACACCATATATTTT. The chain is built from TRBV2 and TRBJ1-3; D gene uncertain. The V gene's germline CDR1 is SNHLY and CDR2 FYNNEI. V dropped 0 bases and J dropped 0 bases, with 18 bases sitting between them. The CDR3 has 19 residues. The full variable domain, completed using reference TRBV2 and TRBJ1-3, is EPEVTQTPSHQVTQMGQEVILRCVPISNHLYFYWYRQILGQKVEFLVSFYNNEISEKSEIFDDQFSVERPDGSNFTLKIRSTKLEDSAMYFCASSEAWAIGLRSGNTIYFGEGSWLTVV.

The J gene is TRBJ1-5, the V gene TRBV10-3, with 8 bases matching TRBD1. V gave up 6 bases and J gave up 6 bases; unmatched junction bases: 10. Germline values: CDR1 ENHRY, CDR2 SYGVKD. The CDR3 length is 15 residues. The CDR3 DNA is TGTGCCATCAGGGGGGACAGGCAACTTGGTCAGCCCCAGCATTTT. It translates to CAIRGDRQLGQPQHF.

The V call is TRBV18, the J call TRBJ1-3; 9 bases match TRBD1. The CDR3 sequence is 17 residues long. Germline loops: CDR1 KGHSH, CDR2 LQKENI. After removal of 2 bases from V and 1 base from J, the junction contained 6 bases not matched to a gene. CDR3 region: CASSPNQDRGSGNTIYF. In DNA, the CDR3 is TGTGCCAGCTCACCAAATCAGGACAGGGGTTCTGGAAACACCATATATTTT. The full variable domain, rest sourced from reference TRBV18 and TRBJ1-3, is NAGVMQNPRHLVRRRGQEARLRCSPMKGHSHVYWYRQLPEEGLKFMVYLQKENIIDESGMPKERFSAEFPKEGPSILRIQQVVRGDSAAYFCASSPNQDRGSGNTIYFGEGSWLTVV.

The chain carries TRBV19 and TRBJ1-1; 8 nucleotides align to TRBD1. V was pared by 7 bases and J by 2 bases, with 15 bases of the junction left unmatched. The CDR3 covers 17 residues. Germline lookup yields CDR1 LNHDA and CDR2 SQIVND (reference sequence). The DNA of the CDR3 is TGTGCCAGTACCCGGGTGGGGACAGGTGACAGAAACACTGAAGCTTTCTTT. It specifies CASTRVGTGDRNTEAFF.

This chain uses TRBV4-2 with TRBJ1-2, with D unclear. V was pared by 0 bases and J by 5 bases, with 4 bases between. The CDR3 has 12 amino acids. The germline V gene has CDR1 LGHNA and CDR2 YNFKEQ. CDR3 in amino acids: CASSQDAYGYTF. DNA of the CDR3: TGTGCCAGCAGCCAAGATGCGTATGGCTACACCTTC.